One and the same sample provided the 17 T cell receptor beta chains below, sequenced in a study of identical twins. TCRdb analysed the 5' RACE reads with MiXCR anew, one entry per CDR3 protein. The sample has around 1.7 million distinct CDR3 sequences, under 35% seen once. Sequencing was performed on cord blood. These receptors were obtained from a newborn girl in good health.

The chain links TRBV5-1 to TRBJ2-7, with 8 bases lining up with TRBD2. Germline trimming cut 0 bases from V and 2 bases from J; bases unmatched to any gene: 10. The CDR3 loop spans 17 amino acids. CDR1 and CDR2 (germline): SGHRS, YFSETQ. DNA for the CDR3: TGCGCCAGCAGCTTGGTTTCTCTCCGGGAGGGCCCCTACGAGCAGTACTTC. Protein sequence: CASSLVSLREGPYEQYF.

The CDR3 is CASSGASVTDTQYF. CDR3 sequence (DNA): TGTGCCAGCAGTGGGGCTAGCGTCACAGATACGCAGTATTTT. This chain joins TRBV6-1 and TRBJ2-3, with D perhaps TRBD2 (6 bases). The V and J ends lost 4 bases and 2 bases respectively, with 10 bases between them. The CDR3 covers 14 residues. CDR1 MNHNS and CDR2 SASEGT come from the germline V gene.

The chain carries TRBV20-1 and TRBJ2-3; no firm D call. Per germline, CDR1 DFQATT and CDR2 SNEGSKA (reference sequence). V dropped 1 base and J dropped 10 bases, with 9 bases sitting between them. CDR3 size: 11 residues. DNA of the CDR3: TGCAGTGCTAGAGCGTCAAAAGCGCAGTATTTT. Encoded protein: CSARASKAQYF.

The genes are TRBV3-1 and TRBJ2-3; 7 positions agree with TRBD2. CDR1 is LGHDT, CDR2 YNNKEL, per germline (reference sequence). The CDR3 covers 16 residues. V lost 6 bases and J lost 1; bases outside the gene matches: 10. CDR3 sequence: CASSERQRGGTDTQYF. For the CDR3, the DNA is TGTGCCAGCAGTGAAAGACAGCGGGGTGGCACAGATACGCAGTATTTT.

This clonotype was detected only a few times. This chain links TRBV29-1 with TRBJ1-2; TRBD1 is a possible D gene (6 bases). The CDR3 has 13 amino acids. V lost 6 bases to trimming and J lost 8 bases, with 19 bases between them. In germline, CDR1 is SQVTM, CDR2 ANQGSEA. CDR3 sequence (DNA): TGCAGCGTCGGGGGCGGGGAGAGGGTCGGCTACACCTTC. This codes for CSVGGGERVGYTF.

The CDR3 bases are TGTGCCAGCAGTTTTGTTGGGGGGCCTACCTACAATGAGCAGTTCTTC. This translates into CASSFVGGPTYNEQFF. The chain has TRBV12-3 or TRBV12-4 and TRBJ2-1; the D gene could be TRBD1 or TRBD2 (6 bases each). Trimming left V 3 bases short and J 2 bases short, with 14 bases between. The CDR3 loop spans 16 amino acids.

This clonotype has a handful of counts. J is TRBJ1-4 and V is TRBV5-5; weak D call: TRBD1 (5 bases). The germline V and J ends were trimmed by 2 bases and 0 bases, with 11 bases remaining between them. Per the germline V gene, CDR1 is SGHKS and CDR2 is YYEKEE (reference sequence). The CDR3 spans 16 residues. The CDR3 loop is CASSFRAQTTNEKLFF. The CDR3 DNA sequence: TGTGCCAGCAGCTTCAGGGCCCAGACAACTAATGAAAAACTGTTTTTT.

This clonotype occurred many times. A junction boundary mismatches the germline segment, possibly from a read error. V gene TRBV10-1 combines with J gene TRBJ2-3; D remains unclear. This CDR3 contains 11 residues. Germline V lookup: CDR1 WNHNN, CDR2 SYGVQD (reference sequence). The CDR3 spells CASSERDTQYF. CDR3 DNA sequence: TGTGCCAGCAGTGAACGGGATACGCAGTATTTT.

The V and J genes are TRBV10-3 and TRBJ2-1, with D possibly matching TRBD1 (6 bases). The last part of the DNA fits TRBJ2-7 better; the J call may be wrong. The CDR3 is made up of 16 amino acids. Germline loops: CDR1 ENHRY, CDR2 SYGVKD. For the CDR3, the DNA is TGTGCCATCAGTGAGTCGGGAGAGGGGGTTTACAATGAGCAGTACTTC. It yields the protein CAISESGEGVYNEQYF.

This clonotype was counted a few times. The genes are TRBV20-1 and TRBJ2-1; TRBD2 might be the D (5 bases). Trimming took off 6 bases at V and 0 bases at J, with 12 bases between the two ends. This CDR3 comprises 14 residues. CDR1 and CDR2 (germline): DFQATT, SNEGSKA (reference sequence). Here the CDR3 reads CSAHGLPSYNEQFF. Written as DNA, the CDR3 is TGCAGTGCCCACGGACTCCCCTCCTACAATGAGCAGTTCTTC.

This clonotype came up a few times. The chain is built from TRBV29-1 and TRBJ2-7; D remains ambiguous. The germline CDR1 and CDR2 sequences are SQVTM and ANQGSEA. The V end was cut by 0 bases, the J end by 6 bases, with 15 bases between. The CDR3 runs 14 residues. Here the CDR3 reads CSVEDERFATEQYF. CDR3 DNA sequence: TGCAGCGTTGAAGATGAGAGGTTTGCCACCGAGCAGTACTTC.

This clonotype was recorded only once. The CDR3 here is CASSNDWNQETQYF. CDR3 coding DNA: TGTGCCAGCAGTAACGACTGGAACCAAGAGACCCAGTACTTC. V gene TRBV12-3 or TRBV12-4 combines with J gene TRBJ2-5; the D is unclear. The CDR3 contains 14 residues. The V gene lost 5 bases and the J gene lost 0 bases, with 10 bases spanning the gap.

This clonotype has just a few counts. This sequence joins TRBV20-1 and TRBJ2-3, with D tentatively TRBD2 (5 bases). V lost 1 base and J 5 bases, leaving 7 bases between the germline ends. CDR3 size: 12 residues. The germline V gene has CDR1 DFQATT and CDR2 SNEGSKA (reference sequence). The CDR3 DNA sequence: TGCAGTGCTAGAGTCCGGGGAGATACGCAGTATTTT. Translation: CSARVRGDTQYF.

This chain connects TRBV7-9 to TRBJ2-1, with D possibly matching TRBD2 (5 bases). The V and J ends lost 0 bases and 4 bases respectively, with 10 bases between them. The length of the CDR3 is 15 residues. CDR1 is SEHNR and CDR2 is FQNEAQ in the germline V gene (reference sequence). CDR3 loop: CASSLAGEIYNEQFF. CDR3 nucleotide sequence: TGTGCCAGCAGCTTAGCGGGAGAGATTTACAATGAGCAGTTCTTC.

The sample holds one count of this clonotype. This chain uses TRBV3-1 with TRBJ1-1, with D possibly being TRBD1 (5 bases). V was cut by 0 bases and J by 2 bases, with 10 bases left in between. The CDR3 has 15 amino acids. The germline V gene encodes CDR1 LGHDT and CDR2 YNNKEL (reference sequence). Here the CDR3 reads CASSQDLGANTEAFF. DNA for the CDR3: TGTGCCAGCAGCCAAGATCTTGGGGCAAACACTGAAGCTTTCTTT.

The chain carries TRBV20-1 and TRBJ2-1; TRBD2 matches at 10 bases. The CDR3 totals 15 residues. Germline trimming cut 5 bases from V and 2 bases from J; bases unmatched to any gene: 6. The V gene's germline CDR1 is DFQATT and CDR2 SNEGSKA (reference sequence). This CDR3 is CSAPLSGRAYNEQFF. The CDR3 nucleotides are TGCAGTGCTCCTTTAAGCGGGAGGGCCTACAATGAGCAGTTCTTC.

This clonotype turned up a few times. The gene calls are TRBV20-1 and TRBJ2-1; 12 bases line up with TRBD2. In germline, CDR1 is DFQATT, CDR2 SNEGSKA (reference sequence). The CDR3 covers 17 residues. The trim removed 2 bases at V and 4 bases at J, leaving 9 bases unmatched. CDR3 coding DNA: TGCAGTGCTAGACCCTTTACTAGCGGGAGGAATTACAATGAGCAGTTCTTC. This codes for CSARPFTSGRNYNEQFF.